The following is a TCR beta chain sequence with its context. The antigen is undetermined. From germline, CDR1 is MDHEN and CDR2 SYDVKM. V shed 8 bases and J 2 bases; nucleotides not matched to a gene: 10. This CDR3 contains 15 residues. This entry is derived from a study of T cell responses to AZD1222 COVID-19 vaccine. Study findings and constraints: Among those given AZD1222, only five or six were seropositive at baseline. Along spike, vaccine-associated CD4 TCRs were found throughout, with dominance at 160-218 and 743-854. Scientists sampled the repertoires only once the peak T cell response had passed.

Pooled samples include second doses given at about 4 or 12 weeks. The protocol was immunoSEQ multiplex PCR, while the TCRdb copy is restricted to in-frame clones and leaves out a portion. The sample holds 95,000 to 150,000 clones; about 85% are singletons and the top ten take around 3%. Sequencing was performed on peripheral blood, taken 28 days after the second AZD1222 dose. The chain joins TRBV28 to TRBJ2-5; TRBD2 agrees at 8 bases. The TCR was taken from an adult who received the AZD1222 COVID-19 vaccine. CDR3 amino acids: CASGFPQRGQETQYF. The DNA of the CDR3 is TGTGCCAGCGGCTTCCCCCAGCGGGGGCAAGAGACCCAGTACTTC.